The 3 T cell receptor beta chains given below trace back to one sample, sequenced in a study of blood T cells in healthy people across ages. It was with a sample-barcoded 5' primer and a J-beta primer mix that a second PCR of roughly 6 to 11 cycles was run. TCRdb passed the 5' RACE reads through MiXCR, listing each CDR3 protein once. Of around 990,000 distinct CDR3 sequences in the sample, around two fifths were seen once. Sequenced material: blood. The receptors were sampled from a man aged 18 to 30 in good health.

J is TRBJ1-1 and V is TRBV4-1; D gene ambiguous. The CDR3 covers 15 residues. Germline V gives CDR1 MGHRA, CDR2 YSYEKL. Trimming removed 4 bases at V and 0 bases at J, with 12 bases between. This chain's CDR3 is CASSRSPGMNTEAFF. The CDR3 nucleotides are TGCGCCAGCAGCCGATCCCCGGGAATGAACACTGAAGCTTTCTTT.

This clonotype was counted ten times or more. V is TRBV20-1 and J is TRBJ2-1; 9 bases agree with TRBD2. J was trimmed by 7 bases and V by 5 bases; bases with no gene match: 6. This CDR3 is built from 13 residues. Germline CDR1 DFQATT, CDR2 SNEGSKA (reference sequence). CDR3 sequence: CSALSGGINEQFF. The CDR3, as DNA: TGCAGTGCTCTGAGCGGGGGGATAAATGAGCAGTTCTTC.

The V and J genes are TRBV7-9 and TRBJ2-4; D may correspond to TRBD1 or TRBD2 (6 bases each). The V and J ends lost 5 bases and 6 bases respectively, with 17 bases between them. The CDR3 extends over 15 amino acids. Per the germline V gene, CDR1 is SEHNR and CDR2 is FQNEAQ (reference sequence). In DNA form, the CDR3 reads TGTGCCAGCAGCCCCGACGCGGGACAATCAAACATTCAGTACTTC. Protein product: CASSPDAGQSNIQYF.